One sample yielded the 19 T cell receptor beta chains listed below, sequenced in a study of early T cells in non-severe SARS-CoV-2 infection. MiXCR was run by TCRdb on the 5' RACE reads, yielding one entry per CDR3 protein. The profile shows some 96,000 distinct CDR3 sequences, less than 15% of them singletons. The sequenced sample was whole blood. The receptors come from an adult who was a healthcare worker with PCR-confirmed SARS-CoV-2 infection or an uninfected control (not recorded which).

V gene TRBV7-2 combines with J gene TRBJ2-3, with 13 bases lining up with TRBD2. Germline V gives CDR1 SGHTA, CDR2 FQGNSA. This CDR3 has 21 amino acids. J gave up 4 bases and V 6 bases, and 22 bases lay outside the gene matches. CDR3 in amino acids: CASSVLGPRTRTSGGADTQYF. Written as DNA, the CDR3 is TGTGCCAGCAGTGTACTCGGGCCTCGTACTAGGACTAGCGGGGGAGCAGATACGCAGTATTTT.

V gene TRBV27 combines with J gene TRBJ1-2; maybe TRBD1 (5 bases). This CDR3 region has 14 residues. The germline V gene encodes CDR1 MNHEY and CDR2 SMNVEV (reference sequence). Trimming pared 0 bases from V and 8 bases from J, leaving 13 bases between. The CDR3 here is CASSLSAVGVGYTF. CDR3 nucleotide sequence: TGTGCCAGCAGTTTATCGGCCGTGGGGGTCGGCTACACCTTC.

This clonotype has ten or more counts. The chain uses TRBV11-3 and TRBJ2-1, with 10 bases matching TRBD2. V lost 5 bases to trimming and J lost 12 bases; unmatched junction nucleotides: 16. Germline assignment: CDR1 SGHNT and CDR2 YENEEA. CDR3 length: 16 amino acids. The CDR3 loop reads CASSGASGGTLEGQFF. CDR3 DNA: TGTGCCAGCAGCGGCGCTAGCGGGGGAACCCTCGAGGGGCAGTTCTTC.

This clonotype was observed many times. CDR3 in amino acids: CASSRWGTRTDTQYF. CDR3 bases: TGTGCCAGCAGTCGATGGGGGACCCGCACAGATACGCAGTATTTT. V usage is TRBV27 and J usage is TRBJ2-3, with D perhaps matching TRBD1 or TRBD2 (5 bases each). V was shortened by 5 bases and J by 1 base, with 13 bases between the two germline ends. The CDR3 covers 15 residues. Germline V gene data show CDR1 as MNHEY and CDR2 as SMNVEV (reference sequence).

V usage is TRBV10-3 and J usage is TRBJ2-7; weak D call: TRBD2 (6 bases). The CDR3 sequence is 14 residues long. Germline CDR1 and CDR2: ENHRY and SYGVKD. Trimming cost V 6 bases and J 0 bases, with 12 bases left between them. The CDR3 DNA reads as TGTGCCATCAGAGGGGCGGGGAACTCCTACGAGCAGTACTTC. Protein: CAIRGAGNSYEQYF.

The chain combines TRBV28 with TRBJ2-2, with 7 bases identical to TRBD2. The CDR3 totals 14 residues. CDR1 MDHEN and CDR2 SYDVKM come from the germline V gene. With 6 bases clipped from V and 3 bases from J, the junction kept 4 bases outside the gene matches. The CDR3 region is CASRPGLDTGELFF. For the CDR3, the DNA is TGTGCCAGCAGACCTGGACTAGACACCGGGGAGCTGTTTTTT.

A few counts support this clonotype. CDR3 loop: CASSIDRTGSYGYTF. The CDR3 DNA follows: TGTGCCAGTAGTATCGACCGGACAGGGTCGTATGGCTACACCTTC. The chain recombines TRBV19 with TRBJ1-2; 8 nucleotides line up with TRBD1. With V trimmed by 3 bases and J by 5 bases, 8 bases remained unmatched. The CDR3 consists of 15 residues. The germline V gene encodes CDR1 LNHDA and CDR2 SQIVND (reference sequence).

The rearrangement uses TRBV6-6 and TRBJ1-2, with D unclear. V lost 6 bases and J 3 bases, leaving 14 bases between the germline ends. Looked up from germline, CDR1 is MNHNY and CDR2 is SVGAGI (reference sequence). The CDR3 extends over 14 amino acids. CDR3 protein: CASSRTEFYYGYTF. The DNA for the CDR3 is TGTGCCAGCAGCCGGACCGAATTCTACTATGGCTACACCTTC.

This clonotype showed up many times. V gene TRBV4-2 combines with J gene TRBJ2-7, with D possibly matching TRBD2 (5 bases). Germline V gene lookup returns CDR1 LGHNA and CDR2 YNFKEQ. CDR3 length equals 14 residues. Trimming cost V 0 bases and J 4 bases, with 10 bases left between them. The CDR3, as DNA: TGTGCCAGCAGCCAAGAAGGAGGACCTTACGAGCAGTACTTC. As protein: CASSQEGGPYEQYF.

This clonotype was seen a few times. V and J are TRBV7-9 and TRBJ1-2; possibly TRBD1 for D (5 bases). Germline CDR1 and CDR2: SEHNR and FQNEAQ (reference sequence). The CDR3 loop spans 12 amino acids. V was clipped by 5 bases and J by 13 bases, with 17 bases between them. CDR3 sequence reads: CASSLPGEGCTF. The CDR3 nucleotides are TGTGCCAGCAGCCTGCCTGGCGAGGGGTGCACCTTC.

In its sample, this clonotype was seen a few times. The rearrangement joins TRBV6-5 to TRBJ1-1; D unresolved. The CDR3 sequence is 21 residues long. V lost 6 bases and J 1 base, leaving 33 bases between the germline ends. Per the germline V gene, CDR1 is MNHEY and CDR2 is SVGAGI. The CDR3 DNA sequence: TGTGCCAGCAGACACGTTCCCGCTCGGGGAGGGTTATTCGGAAAGAACACTGAAGCTTTCTTT. The encoded protein is CASRHVPARGGLFGKNTEAFF.

The chain employs TRBV28 and TRBJ1-6; D not certain. The CDR3 contains 13 residues. CDR1 is MDHEN, CDR2 SYDVKM, per germline. V was cut by 3 bases and J by 8 bases, with 8 bases left in between. CDR3 loop: CASSFPPYSPLHF. The CDR3, as DNA: TGTGCCAGCAGTTTCCCGCCTTATTCACCCCTCCACTTT.

This clonotype was found many times. The rearrangement joins TRBV6-5 to TRBJ2-3, with 13 bases matching TRBD2. The CDR3 contains 15 residues. V dropped 4 bases and J dropped 13; count of bases not matched to a gene: 11. The germline CDR1 and CDR2 sequences are MNHEY and SVGAGI. This CDR3 is CASSSPTSGGAYEYF. The CDR3 DNA reads TGTGCCAGCAGTTCCCCTACTAGCGGGGGGGCTTACGAGTATTTT.

The rearrangement uses TRBV7-8 and TRBJ2-7, with 8 bases matching TRBD1. The germline gives CDR1 SGHVS, CDR2 FQNEAQ. Trimming at V came to 1 base and at J to 7 bases, leaving 6 bases not matched to a gene. The CDR3 is 14 amino acids. The CDR3 region is CASSLVQGAPEQYF. The CDR3 region has the DNA TGTGCCAGCAGCTTAGTTCAGGGGGCGCCAGAGCAGTACTTC.

This clonotype has a count of ten or more. The chain couples TRBV12-3 or TRBV12-4 to TRBJ1-2; D is unclear. This CDR3 contains 12 residues. V lost 5 bases, J lost 4 bases, and 8 bases lay in between. CDR3 DNA sequence: TGTGCCAGCAGTCATCAAGTCTATGGCTACACCTTC. Translating it yields CASSHQVYGYTF.

There are a few counts of this clonotype. The rearrangement links TRBV12-3 or TRBV12-4 to TRBJ2-3; tentatively, D is TRBD2 (6 bases). V was shortened by 7 bases and J by 1 base, with 21 bases between the two germline ends. This CDR3 has 17 amino acids. CDR3 protein: CASTPWRGAVGTDTQYF. DNA for the CDR3: TGTGCCAGCACCCCCTGGCGCGGGGCGGTAGGCACAGATACGCAGTATTTT.

This clonotype was detected ten times or more. The CDR3 sequence: CASTPLDRTAYGYTF. Here the CDR3 DNA reads TGTGCCAGTACCCCCTTAGACAGGACCGCCTATGGCTACACCTTC. The chain has TRBV19 and TRBJ1-2; D might be TRBD1 (6 bases). The V and J ends lost 7 bases and 4 bases respectively, with 19 bases between them. The CDR3 runs 15 residues. Germline loops: CDR1 LNHDA, CDR2 SQIVND (reference sequence).

The sample holds many counts of this clonotype. The CDR3 bases are TGTGCCAGCAGTTTAAGGCGGGGGGCTCTCACAGATACGCAGTATTTT. This codes for CASSLRRGALTDTQYF. This chain uses TRBV12-3 or TRBV12-4 with TRBJ2-3; 8 nucleotides line up with TRBD2. The V segment lost 2 bases and the J segment 2 bases; nucleotides outside the gene matches: 6. The CDR3 contains 16 residues.

The V gene is TRBV18, the J gene TRBJ2-1; weak D call: TRBD2 (5 bases). Germline CDR1 KGHSH, CDR2 LQKENI. The CDR3 spans 15 residues. V shed 5 bases and J shed 0 bases, with 11 bases lying between them. The CDR3 reads CASSGLPSSYNEQFF. CDR3 in DNA: TGTGCCAGCTCAGGACTGCCGAGCTCCTACAATGAGCAGTTCTTC.